What follows are 32 T cell receptor beta chains derived from one specimen sequenced in a study of shared clonotypes between healthy human individuals. Clones were read by immunoSEQ multiplex PCR, and TCRdb kept only the in-frame ones, dropping some. The sample contains 1.5 million to 2.5 million clones, approximately 94% of which appear only once. Cells designated naive CD8 were CD45RO-negative and were positively selected for CCR7, with terminally differentiated effector memory CD45RA+ cells excluded. Specimen: naive CD8+ T cells sorted from blood. These receptor sequences come from a man younger than 30 in good health.

This rearrangement joins TRBV27 to TRBJ2-1, with 7 bases lining up with TRBD2. With 3 bases clipped from V and 8 bases from J, the junction kept 4 bases outside the gene matches. The CDR3 runs 13 residues. Germline V gene sequence: CDR1 MNHEY, CDR2 SMNVEV (reference sequence). The CDR3 loop is CASSLGLSHEQFF. In DNA form, the CDR3 reads TGTGCCAGCAGTTTGGGACTATCACATGAGCAGTTCTTC.

This clone has a handful of counts. At the DNA level, this CDR3 is encoded by other sequences in the same sample as well. The chain has TRBV13 and TRBJ1-5; D remains unclear. CDR1 and CDR2 from the germline V gene are PRHDT and FYEKMQ (reference sequence). V was shortened by 5 bases and J by 2 bases, with 10 bases between the two germline ends. The CDR3 extends over 14 amino acids. This chain's CDR3 is CASSPGRGNQPQHF. The CDR3 nucleotides are TGTGCCAGCAGCCCCGGACGGGGCAATCAGCCCCAGCATTTT.

The rearrangement joins TRBV29-1 to TRBJ2-7; D unclear. V lost 1 base to trimming and J lost 0 bases, with 7 bases between them. CDR1 and CDR2 from the germline V gene are SQVTM and ANQGSEA. This CDR3 is built from 13 residues. This CDR3 is CSVEVTTSYEQYF. In DNA form, the CDR3 reads TGCAGCGTTGAAGTCACTACCTCCTACGAGCAGTACTTC.

A word on this clone: At the DNA level, this CDR3 is encoded by other sequences in the same sample as well. V gene TRBV5-1 combines with J gene TRBJ2-7; D remains unclear. The germline CDR1 and CDR2 sequences are SGHRS and YFSETQ. V lost 0 bases and J 3 bases, leaving 7 bases between the germline ends. This CDR3 is built from 13 residues. The CDR3 sequence: CASSLAADYEQYF. The CDR3 nucleotides are TGCGCCAGCAGCTTGGCCGCTGACTACGAGCAGTACTTC.

The chain is built from TRBV19 and TRBJ1-1; D uncertain. CDR1 LNHDA and CDR2 SQIVND come from the germline V gene (reference sequence). V lost 4 bases to trimming and J lost 5 bases, with 11 bases between them. This CDR3 contains 13 residues. CDR3 bases: TGTGCCAGTAGTACGGACGGAGAAACTGAAGCTTTCTTT. The encoded protein is CASSTDGETEAFF.

This clone has a single count. CDR3 DNA: TGTGCCAGCAGCACCTATCAAAAGACGGCTAGAGAGCAGTACTTC. Protein sequence: CASSTYQKTAREQYF. V and J are TRBV2 and TRBJ2-7; D call uncertain. With 6 bases removed from V and 7 bases from J, the gap between germline ends came to 22 bases. Germline CDR1 and CDR2: SNHLY and FYNNEI. CDR3 size: 15 residues.

The chain is built from TRBV2 and TRBJ2-5, with D possibly matching TRBD1 (6 bases). Trimming took 6 bases from V and 5 from J, leaving 16 bases between them. CDR3 length equals 14 residues. Germline lookup yields CDR1 SNHLY and CDR2 FYNNEI. The CDR3 DNA follows: TGTGCCAGCAGGAAACCGACAGGTGTGGAGACCCAGTACTTC. This encodes CASRKPTGVETQYF. The full variable domain, completed using reference TRBV2 and TRBJ2-5, is EPEVTQTPSHQVTQMGQEVILRCVPISNHLYFYWYRQILGQKVEFLVSFYNNEISEKSEIFDDQFSVERPDGSNFTLKIRSTKLEDSAMYFCASRKPTGVETQYFGPGTRLLVL.

The rearrangement uses TRBV27 and TRBJ1-2, with D perhaps TRBD1 (6 bases). The CDR3 consists of 13 residues. Trimming left V 6 bases short and J 0 bases short, with 8 bases between. Germline V gene lookup returns CDR1 MNHEY and CDR2 SMNVEV (reference sequence). CDR3 in DNA: TGTGCCAGCAGAGGGGGTTCTAACTATGGCTACACCTTC. Encoded protein: CASRGGSNYGYTF.

The genes are TRBV5-6 and TRBJ2-7; 16 nucleotides line up with TRBD2. CDR1 is SGHDT, CDR2 YYEEEE, per germline. V trimming: 4 bases; J trimming: 5 bases; junction bases outside the gene matches: 6. The CDR3 runs 16 residues. CDR3 DNA sequence: TGTGCCAGCAGCCTGGGACTAGCGGGAGGGTACCACGAGCAGTACTTC. It specifies CASSLGLAGGYHEQYF.

The chain couples TRBV7-9 to TRBJ1-1; 9 positions match TRBD1. CDR1 is SEHNR, CDR2 FQNEAQ, per germline (reference sequence). The CDR3 length is 17 residues. Trimming cost V 1 base and J 1 base; bases outside gene matches: 7. CDR3 residues: CASSLEGTGIANTEAFF. CDR3 bases: TGTGCCAGCAGCTTAGAGGGGACAGGGATTGCGAACACTGAAGCTTTCTTT.

This chain joins TRBV10-1 and TRBJ1-5; D is possibly TRBD1 (6 bases). The germline V gene encodes CDR1 WNHNN and CDR2 SYGVQD (reference sequence). The CDR3 length is 15 residues. Trimming pared 4 bases from V and 1 base from J, leaving 11 bases between. CDR3 sequence reads: CASSGGRRSNQPQHF. The CDR3 nucleotides are TGCGCCAGCAGTGGGGGGCGGAGGAGCAATCAGCCCCAGCATTTT.

This clone was seen once. The same CDR3 arises from other DNA sequences in this sample as well. This sequence joins TRBV18 and TRBJ2-7; TRBD1 matches at 10 bases. CDR1 is KGHSH, CDR2 LQKENI, per germline. With 3 bases clipped from V and 2 bases from J, the junction kept 1 base outside the gene matches. The CDR3 extends over 14 amino acids. CDR3 DNA: TGTGCCAGCTCACCGGGACAGGGGCCCTACGAGCAGTACTTC. This translates into CASSPGQGPYEQYF.

The chain joins TRBV2 to TRBJ2-1; D is possibly TRBD1 or TRBD2 (6 bases each). CDR3 length: 14 residues. The germline gives CDR1 SNHLY, CDR2 FYNNEI. Trimming took off 6 bases at V and 0 bases at J, with 9 bases between the two ends. The CDR3 nucleotides read TGTGCCAGCAGGGGGGGCATCTCCTACAATGAGCAGTTCTTC. Translated, it gives CASRGGISYNEQFF.

This chain connects TRBV27 to TRBJ2-1, with TRBD2 identical over 8 bases. Germline lookup yields CDR1 MNHEY and CDR2 SMNVEV (reference sequence). The CDR3 consists of 15 residues. V lost 8 bases to trimming and J lost 7 bases; unmatched junction nucleotides: 13. The CDR3, as DNA: TGTGCCAGCGGGGGGCGGGGGGCGCAGTGGAATGAGCAGTTCTTC. This translates into CASGGRGAQWNEQFF.

This sequence joins TRBV7-9 and TRBJ2-7, with 9 bases fitting TRBD2. CDR1 is SEHNR and CDR2 is FQNEAQ in the germline V gene (reference sequence). V dropped 5 bases and J dropped 2; count of bases not matched to a gene: 7. The CDR3 extends over 15 amino acids. CDR3 protein: CASSQTSGMTYEQYF. DNA for the CDR3: TGTGCCAGCAGCCAGACTAGCGGAATGACCTACGAGCAGTACTTC.

The rearrangement uses TRBV4-1 and TRBJ2-7; no reliable D call. Trimming removed 2 bases from V and 2 bases from J, with 10 bases in between. Germline CDR1 is MGHRA and CDR2 is YSYEKL. This CDR3 has 14 residues. The DNA of the CDR3 is TGCGCCAGCAGCCAAACGGACGGAACCTACGAGCAGTACTTC. As protein: CASSQTDGTYEQYF.

The chain joins TRBV11-1 to TRBJ2-7; D unclear. The CDR3 consists of 13 residues. Germline CDR1 is SGHAT and CDR2 is FQDESV (reference sequence). Trimming took off 2 bases at V and 4 bases at J, with 9 bases between the two ends. In DNA form, the CDR3 reads TGTGCCAGCAGCTTAAGCTGGGATTACGAGCAGTACTTC. Its translation: CASSLSWDYEQYF.

The chain employs TRBV11-2 and TRBJ1-5, with a tentative D call TRBD1 (6 bases). The CDR3 length is 13 residues. Trimming removed 5 bases from V and 7 bases from J, with 12 bases in between. Germline assignment: CDR1 SGHAT and CDR2 FQNNGV. This CDR3 reads CASSPGGGQPQHF. CDR3 in DNA: TGTGCCAGCAGCCCCGGGGGCGGGCAGCCCCAGCATTTT.

This rearrangement joins TRBV19 to TRBJ2-1, with 13 bases aligning to TRBD2. The CDR3 covers 15 residues. Trimming at V came to 5 bases and at J to 6 bases, leaving 4 bases not matched to a gene. Germline values: CDR1 LNHDA, CDR2 SQIVND (reference sequence). CDR3 sequence (DNA): TGTGCCAGTAGTCGGACTAGCGGGGGCCTCAATGAGCAGTTCTTC. It yields the protein CASSRTSGGLNEQFF.

This clone showed up just once. The V and J genes are TRBV14 and TRBJ2-1; tentative D call: TRBD2 (6 bases). The V and J ends lost 4 bases and 4 bases respectively, with 11 bases between them. Germline V CDR1 and CDR2: SGHDN, FVKESK. The CDR3 consists of 14 residues. The DNA of the CDR3 is TGTGCCAGCAGCCCTATGGGGGGTTACAATGAGCAGTTCTTC. Its protein is CASSPMGGYNEQFF. The whole variable domain, remainder taken from reference TRBV14 and TRBJ2-1, is EAGVTQFPSHSVIEKGQTVTLRCDPISGHDNLYWYRRVMGKEIKFLLHFVKESKQDESGMPNNRFLAERTGGTYSTLKVQPAELEDSGVYFCASSPMGGYNEQFFGPGTRLTVL.

This chain connects TRBV30 to TRBJ2-3; maybe TRBD2 (6 bases). This CDR3 spans 14 amino acids. V gave up 0 bases and J gave up 6 bases, with 13 bases separating them. CDR1 is GTSNPN and CDR2 is SVGIG in the germline V gene (reference sequence). This CDR3 is CAWSVAGSSDTQYF. CDR3 nucleotide sequence: TGTGCCTGGAGTGTTGCGGGATCGTCGGATACGCAGTATTTT.

This rearrangement joins TRBV20-1 to TRBJ2-5; a weak D match, TRBD2 (6 bases). The CDR3 length is 11 residues. The germline V and J ends were trimmed by 3 bases and 4 bases, with 6 bases remaining between them. In germline, CDR1 is DFQATT, CDR2 SNEGSKA (reference sequence). CDR3 bases: TGCAGTGCTAGGGGGGGAGAGACCCAGTACTTC. Encoded protein: CSARGGETQYF.

This clone showed up just once. V is TRBV7-9 and J is TRBJ2-1; 8 bases fit TRBD2. The CDR3 runs to 13 residues. The germline V gene has CDR1 SEHNR and CDR2 FQNEAQ (reference sequence). V was pared by 5 bases and J by 9 bases, with 6 bases of the junction left unmatched. The CDR3 spells CASSDSGAREQFF. CDR3 nucleotides: TGTGCCAGCAGCGATAGCGGGGCCCGTGAGCAGTTCTTC.

The chain joins TRBV9 to TRBJ1-1; no reliable D call. Trimming took 3 bases from V and 1 from J, leaving 7 bases between them. This CDR3 is built from 13 residues. CDR1 and CDR2 (germline): SGDLS, YYNGEE. CDR3 sequence: CASSERRNTEAFF. The CDR3 nucleotides read TGTGCCAGCAGCGAAAGGAGGAACACTGAAGCTTTCTTT.

V is TRBV19 and J is TRBJ2-2; 8 bases line up with TRBD2. V was pared by 3 bases and J by 4 bases, with 1 base of the junction left unmatched. This CDR3 comprises 14 residues. Germline V gene lookup returns CDR1 LNHDA and CDR2 SQIVND (reference sequence). CDR3 bases: TGTGCCAGTAGTATCCTAGCGGGCACCGGGGAGCTGTTTTTT. Its translation is CASSILAGTGELFF.

The V call is TRBV30, the J call TRBJ1-6, with D perhaps matching TRBD1 (5 bases). This CDR3 spans 14 amino acids. V lost 7 bases to trimming and J lost 6 bases, with 16 bases between them. CDR1 and CDR2 (germline): GTSNPN, SVGIG (reference sequence). Here the CDR3 reads CASGGALGNSPLHF. DNA for the CDR3: TGTGCCTCGGGGGGAGCGCTCGGTAATTCACCCCTCCACTTT. Variable domain in full (rest from reference TRBV30 and TRBJ1-6): SQTIHQWPATLVQPVGSPLSLECTVEGTSNPNLYWYRQAAGRGLQLLFYSVGIGQISSEVPQNLSASRPQDRQFILSSKKLLLSDSGFYLCASGGALGNSPLHFGNGTRLTVT.

CDR3: CASSPPQEFSPLHF. CDR3 nucleotides: TGCGCCAGCAGCCCTCCCCAAGAGTTTTCACCCCTCCACTTT. The gene calls are TRBV4-1 and TRBJ1-6; D is unresolved. CDR1 is MGHRA, CDR2 YSYEKL, per germline. V was clipped by 4 bases and J by 9 bases, with 13 bases between them. CDR3 length: 14 amino acids.

The V and J genes are TRBV13 and TRBJ2-1; tentative D call: TRBD1 (6 bases). Germline V gene lookup returns CDR1 PRHDT and CDR2 FYEKMQ (reference sequence). This CDR3 spans 13 amino acids. Trimming cost V 5 bases and J 7 bases, with 12 bases left between them. In DNA, the CDR3 is TGTGCCAGCAGCCGCCAGGACAGAAATGAGCAGTTCTTC. Protein product: CASSRQDRNEQFF.

The chain is built from TRBV27 and TRBJ2-7; tentative D call: TRBD2 (6 bases). Germline assignment: CDR1 MNHEY and CDR2 SMNVEV (reference sequence). V was trimmed by 2 bases and J by 6 bases, leaving 11 bases between them. The CDR3 sequence is 13 residues long. Here the CDR3 reads CASSLPGDGEQYF. The CDR3 DNA follows: TGTGCCAGCAGTTTACCGGGAGACGGCGAGCAGTACTTC.

The chain combines TRBV5-6 with TRBJ1-2, with D possibly TRBD1 on 5 matching bases. Germline lookup yields CDR1 SGHDT and CDR2 YYEEEE. This CDR3 is 15 amino acids long. V was cut by 2 bases and J by 4 bases, with 15 bases left in between. The CDR3 DNA reads TGTGCCAGCAGCTTATTGGAAGGGGCGGGCTATGGCTACACCTTC. Translation: CASSLLEGAGYGYTF.

The chain employs TRBV5-4 and TRBJ1-1; TRBD1 might be the D (5 bases). The V end was cut by 3 bases, the J end by 6 bases, with 9 bases between. The CDR3 runs 12 residues. In germline, CDR1 is SGHNT, CDR2 YYREEE (reference sequence). The CDR3 DNA is TGTGCCAGCAGCTGGGGGGGGGCTGAAGCTTTCTTT. Amino acid sequence: CASSWGGAEAFF.

Regarding this clone: Other DNA sequences in this sample translate to the same CDR3. This chain uses TRBV6-5 with TRBJ2-7; 9 positions agree with TRBD1. There are 13 residues in the CDR3. V gave up 2 bases and J gave up 5 bases; unmatched junction bases: 1. The germline V gene encodes CDR1 MNHEY and CDR2 SVGAGI. The CDR3 coding sequence is TGTGCCAGCAGTTACGGGGACAGGGACGAGCAGTACTTC. As protein: CASSYGDRDEQYF.